Described below is a single T cell receptor (beta chain) sequence and its context. Libraries were prepared by immunoSEQ multiplex PCR; TCRdb keeps only in-frame clonotypes and omits some of them. Among some 700,000 clones, around 85% were seen once, and the ten largest hold more than 0.008%. This entry is derived from a study of shared T cell receptors in the human thymus. V lost 0 bases and J 5 bases, leaving 7 bases between the germline ends. The germline V gene has CDR1 MNHEY and CDR2 SVGAGI. This CDR3 contains 14 residues. These data are also associated with another study on human thymus T cells. That report notes: Congenital heart defects were the reason for the corrective surgery that the donors, healthy Finnish infants, were having. The study used thymus tissue resected during corrective heart surgery. What related research reported was that thymic repertoires overlapped highly among unrelated individuals.

This receptor was taken from a girl in the first two years of life with a congenital heart defect. The V and J genes are TRBV6-5 and TRBJ1-4, with a weak D call TRBD1 (5 bases). Sequencing was carried out using thymocytes. The CDR3 region is CASSYSTENEKLFF. CDR3 coding DNA: TGTGCCAGCAGTTACTCGACAGAAAATGAAAAACTGTTTTTT.